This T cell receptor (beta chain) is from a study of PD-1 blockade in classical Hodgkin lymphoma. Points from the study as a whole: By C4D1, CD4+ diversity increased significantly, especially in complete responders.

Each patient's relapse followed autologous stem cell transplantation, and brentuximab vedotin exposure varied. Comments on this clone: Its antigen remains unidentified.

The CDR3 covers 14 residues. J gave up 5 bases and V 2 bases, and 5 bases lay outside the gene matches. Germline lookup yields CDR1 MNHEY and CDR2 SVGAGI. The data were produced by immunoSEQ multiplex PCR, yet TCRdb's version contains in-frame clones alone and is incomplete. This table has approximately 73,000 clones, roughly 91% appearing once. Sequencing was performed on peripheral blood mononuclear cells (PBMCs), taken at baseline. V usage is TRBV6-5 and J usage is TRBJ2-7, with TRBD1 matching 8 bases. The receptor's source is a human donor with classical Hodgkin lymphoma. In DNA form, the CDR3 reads TGTGCCAGCAGTTACGGGCAGGGGGCGAACGAGCAGTACTTC. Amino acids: CASSYGQGANEQYF.